This T cell receptor (beta chain) emerged from a study of Graves' ophthalmopathy and Graves' hyperthyroidism. Hyperthyroidism was considered stable when no ophthalmopathy appeared within 18 months of follow-up. The hyperthyroidism patients had a new diagnosis of under 2 months' duration and were aged 18 to 65. Patients were left out if they had other autoimmune diseases, uncontrolled infections, pregnancy or lactation. Germline V gene sequence: CDR1 SNHLY, CDR2 FYNNEI. With 7 bases removed from V and 5 bases from J, the gap between germline ends came to 24 bases. The CDR3 consists of 16 residues. RNA transcripts served as template for amplifying TCR beta CDR3 sequences. RT-PCR was first run with HTBI primers, then multiplex PCR in a second round. TCRdb itself ran the multiplex PCR reads through MiXCR, one entry per CDR3 protein. The sample has under 800,000 distinct CDR3 sequences; roughly 20% are singletons.

The sequence was collected from a woman in her late teens or twenties with stable Graves' hyperthyroidism. Some clones in this sample may be carry-over from other donors' samples. This chain uses TRBV2 with TRBJ2-7, with no clear D. Specimen: peripheral blood. The CDR3: CASTTKYGSTRDEQYF. The CDR3 DNA follows: TGTGCCAGCACCACCAAGTACGGAAGCACTCGGGACGAGCAGTACTTC.